This T cell receptor beta chain comes out of a study of beta chain features in type 1 diabetes. As for the study in general: The patients were much like the healthy donors in age, gender and cell yields. Points from the study as a whole: Patients with type 1 diabetes carried fewer insertions and had more deletions at their VDJ junctions. Moderate but significant shortening of TCRB CDR3s was recorded in all four CD4+ subsets from Type 1 diabetes patients. cDNA-based sequencing might over-represent cells highly expressing TCR.

The CDR3 has 14 residues. Germline V gene sequence: CDR1 MNHEY, CDR2 SVGAGI. V lost 8 bases and J 0 bases, leaving 8 bases between the germline ends. A note on this clone: As yet, its antigen is unknown.

The study reverse transcribed the entire isolated RNA, so it sequenced expressed TCRB transcripts. Libraries were prepared by immunoSEQ multiplex PCR; TCRdb keeps only in-frame clonotypes and omits some of them. This table holds roughly 140,000 clones, around 50% found once. The rearrangement joins TRBV6-5 to TRBJ2-6; D is unclear. Sequenced: Tregs from blood. The receptor's source is a man aged 18 to 29 in good health. The CDR3 region has the DNA TGTGCCAGCTTGAGATACTCTGGGGCCAACGTCCTGACTTTC. It is translated as CASLRYSGANVLTF.